This T cell receptor (beta chain) was sequenced during a study of shared clonotypes between healthy human individuals. Study-wide findings and caveats: When compared with the clonotypes that were shared by all four sorted-subset donors, the non-shared clonotypes turned out to have lower generation probabilities.

Naive CD8 cells lacked CD45RO and underwent positive selection for CCR7, leaving out terminally differentiated effector memory CD45RA+ cells. TCRdb's copy holds only in-frame clones and misses some; the assay was immunoSEQ multiplex PCR. The table records under 1 million clones, 92% of them present only once. Looked up from germline, CDR1 is MNHNS and CDR2 is SASEGT. This CDR3 spans 16 amino acids. J lost 6 bases, V lost 1 base, and 8 bases had no gene match. Concerning this clone itself: Its matching antigen is unknown.

Specimen: naive CD8+ T cells sorted from blood. The TCR was taken from a man aged 25 to 45 in good health. The genes are TRBV6-1 and TRBJ1-5, with 8 bases aligning to TRBD1. DNA of the CDR3: TGTGCCAGCAGTGAAGGACAGGGGTTATTTTCTCAGCCCCAGCATTTT. It is translated as CASSEGQGLFSQPQHF.